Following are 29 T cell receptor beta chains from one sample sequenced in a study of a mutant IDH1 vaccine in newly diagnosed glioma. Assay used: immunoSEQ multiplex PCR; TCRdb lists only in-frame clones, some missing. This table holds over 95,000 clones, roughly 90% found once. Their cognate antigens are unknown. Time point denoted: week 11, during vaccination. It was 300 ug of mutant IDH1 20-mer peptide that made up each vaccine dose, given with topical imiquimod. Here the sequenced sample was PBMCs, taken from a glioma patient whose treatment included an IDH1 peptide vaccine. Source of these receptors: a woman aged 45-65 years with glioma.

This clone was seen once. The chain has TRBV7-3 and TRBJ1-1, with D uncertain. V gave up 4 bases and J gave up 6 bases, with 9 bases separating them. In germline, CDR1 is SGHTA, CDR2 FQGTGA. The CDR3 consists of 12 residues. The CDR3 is CASSSGASEAFF. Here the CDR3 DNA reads TGTGCCAGCAGCTCAGGAGCGTCTGAAGCTTTCTTT.

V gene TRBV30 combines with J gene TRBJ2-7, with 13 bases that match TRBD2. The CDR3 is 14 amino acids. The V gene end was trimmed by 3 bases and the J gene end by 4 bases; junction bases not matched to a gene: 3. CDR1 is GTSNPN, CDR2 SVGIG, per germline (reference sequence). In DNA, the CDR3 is TGTGCCTGGAGGATGACTAGCGGGAGGTACGAGCAGTACTTC. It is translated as CAWRMTSGRYEQYF.

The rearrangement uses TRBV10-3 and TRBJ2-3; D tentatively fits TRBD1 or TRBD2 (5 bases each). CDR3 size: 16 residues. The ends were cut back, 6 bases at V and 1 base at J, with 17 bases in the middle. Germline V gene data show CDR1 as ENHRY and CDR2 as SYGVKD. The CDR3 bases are TGTGCCATCAGCGGGGCTCCGGGACCGCGCACAGATACGCAGTATTTT. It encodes CAISGAPGPRTDTQYF.

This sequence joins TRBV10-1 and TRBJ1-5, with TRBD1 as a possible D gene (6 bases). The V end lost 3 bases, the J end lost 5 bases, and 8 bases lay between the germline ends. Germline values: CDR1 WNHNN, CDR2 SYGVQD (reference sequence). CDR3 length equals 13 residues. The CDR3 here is CASSEWTDQPQHF. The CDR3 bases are TGCGCCAGCAGTGAATGGACAGATCAGCCCCAGCATTTT.

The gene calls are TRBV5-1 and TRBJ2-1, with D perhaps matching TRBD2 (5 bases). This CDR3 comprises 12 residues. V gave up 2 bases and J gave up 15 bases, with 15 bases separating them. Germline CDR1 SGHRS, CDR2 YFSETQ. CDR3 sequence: CASSFAGDFRFF. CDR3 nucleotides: TGCGCCAGCAGCTTTGCCGGGGATTTTCGGTTCTTC.

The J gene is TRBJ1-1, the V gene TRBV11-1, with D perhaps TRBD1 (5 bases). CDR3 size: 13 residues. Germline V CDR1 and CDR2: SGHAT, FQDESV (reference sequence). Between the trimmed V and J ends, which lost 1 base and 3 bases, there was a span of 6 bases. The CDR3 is CASSLVGDTEAFF. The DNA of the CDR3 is TGTGCCAGCAGCTTAGTAGGGGACACTGAAGCTTTCTTT.

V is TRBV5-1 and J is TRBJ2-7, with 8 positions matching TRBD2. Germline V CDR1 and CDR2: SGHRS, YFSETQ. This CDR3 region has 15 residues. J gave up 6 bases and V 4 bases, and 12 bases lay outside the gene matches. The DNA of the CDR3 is TGCGCCAGCAGCCCCCGGGGGGGGAGTTTAATCGAGCAGTACTTC. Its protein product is CASSPRGGSLIEQYF.

The CDR3 sequence: CASSKLWLDEQFF. The CDR3 DNA reads TGTGCCAGCAGCAAATTATGGCTTGATGAGCAGTTCTTC. This chain connects TRBV7-9 to TRBJ2-1; no clear D gene. V was shortened by 5 bases and J by 8 bases, with 13 bases between the two germline ends. Looked up from germline, CDR1 is SEHNR and CDR2 is FQNEAQ (reference sequence). The CDR3 consists of 13 residues.

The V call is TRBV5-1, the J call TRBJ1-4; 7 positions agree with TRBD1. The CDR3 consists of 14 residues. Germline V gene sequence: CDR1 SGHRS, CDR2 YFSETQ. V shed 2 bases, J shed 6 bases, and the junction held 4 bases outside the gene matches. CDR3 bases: TGCGCCAGCAGCTTCAACGACAGGGATGAAAAACTGTTTTTT. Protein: CASSFNDRDEKLFF.

The CDR3 loop reads CSVHSGRAGETQYF. The CDR3 DNA reads as TGCAGCGTTCATAGCGGGAGGGCCGGGGAGACCCAGTACTTC. The chain has TRBV29-1 and TRBJ2-5; 11 bases are shared with TRBD2. This CDR3 has 14 residues. Germline values: CDR1 SQVTM, CDR2 ANQGSEA. With 5 bases clipped from V and 5 bases from J, the junction kept 7 bases outside the gene matches.

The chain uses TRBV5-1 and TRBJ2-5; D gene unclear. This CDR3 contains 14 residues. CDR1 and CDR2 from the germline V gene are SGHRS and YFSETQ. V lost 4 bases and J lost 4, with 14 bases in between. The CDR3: CASSISDMGETQYF. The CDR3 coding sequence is TGCGCCAGCAGCATATCAGACATGGGAGAGACCCAGTACTTC.

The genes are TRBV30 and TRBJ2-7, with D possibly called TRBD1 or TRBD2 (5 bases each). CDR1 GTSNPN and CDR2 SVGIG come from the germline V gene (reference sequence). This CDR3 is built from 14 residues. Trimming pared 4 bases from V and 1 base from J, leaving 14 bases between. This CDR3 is CAWKSRGISYEQYF. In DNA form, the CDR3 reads TGTGCCTGGAAATCGAGGGGTATTTCCTACGAGCAGTACTTC.

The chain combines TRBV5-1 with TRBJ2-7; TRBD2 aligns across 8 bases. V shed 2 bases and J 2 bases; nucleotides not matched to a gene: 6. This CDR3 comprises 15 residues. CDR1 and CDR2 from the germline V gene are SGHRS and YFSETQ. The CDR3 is CASSFVGLGPYEQYF. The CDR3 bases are TGCGCCAGCAGCTTCGTGGGACTAGGCCCCTACGAGCAGTACTTC.

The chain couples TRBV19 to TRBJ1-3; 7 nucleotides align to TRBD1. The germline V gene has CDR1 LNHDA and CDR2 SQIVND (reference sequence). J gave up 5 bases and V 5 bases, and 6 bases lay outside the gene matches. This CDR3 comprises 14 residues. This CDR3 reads CASSEGAARNTIYF. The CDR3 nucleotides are TGTGCCAGTAGTGAGGGGGCCGCCAGAAACACCATATATTTT.

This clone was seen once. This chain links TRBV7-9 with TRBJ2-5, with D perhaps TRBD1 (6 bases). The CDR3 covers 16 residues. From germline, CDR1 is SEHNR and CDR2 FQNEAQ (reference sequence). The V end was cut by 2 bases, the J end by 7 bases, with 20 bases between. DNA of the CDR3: TGTGCCAGCAGCTTACGTGGGTCAGAAGGGGGAGCGACCCAGTACTTC. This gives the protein CASSLRGSEGGATQYF.

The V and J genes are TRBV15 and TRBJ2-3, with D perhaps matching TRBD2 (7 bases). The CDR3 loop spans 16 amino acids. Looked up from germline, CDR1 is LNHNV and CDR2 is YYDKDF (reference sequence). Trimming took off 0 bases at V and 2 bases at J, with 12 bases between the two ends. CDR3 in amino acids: CATSREEGGPTDTQYF. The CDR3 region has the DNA TGTGCCACCAGCAGAGAGGAGGGGGGGCCCACAGATACGCAGTATTTT.

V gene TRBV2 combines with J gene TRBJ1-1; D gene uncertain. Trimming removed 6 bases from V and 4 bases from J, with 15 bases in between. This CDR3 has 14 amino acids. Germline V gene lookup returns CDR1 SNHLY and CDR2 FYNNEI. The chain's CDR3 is CASRVIGEGTEAFF. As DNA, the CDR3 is TGTGCCAGCAGGGTGATCGGGGAGGGCACTGAAGCTTTCTTT.

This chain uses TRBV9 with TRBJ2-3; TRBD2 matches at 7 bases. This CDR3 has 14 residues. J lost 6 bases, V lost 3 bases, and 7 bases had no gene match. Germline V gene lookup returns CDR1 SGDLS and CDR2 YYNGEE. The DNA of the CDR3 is TGTGCCAGCAGCGCTCTAGCGGTGCTCGATACGCAGTATTTT. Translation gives CASSALAVLDTQYF.

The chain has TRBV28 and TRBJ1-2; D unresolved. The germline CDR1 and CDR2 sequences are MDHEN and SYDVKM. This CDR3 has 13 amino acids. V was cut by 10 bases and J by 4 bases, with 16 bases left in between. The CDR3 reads CAILGPRGYGYTF. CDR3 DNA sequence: TGTGCCATCCTCGGGCCCCGGGGCTATGGCTACACCTTC.

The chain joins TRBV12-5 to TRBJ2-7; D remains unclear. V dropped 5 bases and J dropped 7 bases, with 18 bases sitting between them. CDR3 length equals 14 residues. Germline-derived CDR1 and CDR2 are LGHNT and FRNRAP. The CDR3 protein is CASGPLVSPREQYF. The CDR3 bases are TGTGCTAGTGGTCCCCTTGTCTCGCCACGGGAGCAGTACTTC.

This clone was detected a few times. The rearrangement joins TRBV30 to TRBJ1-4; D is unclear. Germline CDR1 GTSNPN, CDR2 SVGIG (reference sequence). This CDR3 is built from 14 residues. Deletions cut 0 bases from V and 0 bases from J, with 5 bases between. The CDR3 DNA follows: TGTGCCTGGAGTGTAAGAACAACTAATGAAAAACTGTTTTTT. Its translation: CAWSVRTTNEKLFF.

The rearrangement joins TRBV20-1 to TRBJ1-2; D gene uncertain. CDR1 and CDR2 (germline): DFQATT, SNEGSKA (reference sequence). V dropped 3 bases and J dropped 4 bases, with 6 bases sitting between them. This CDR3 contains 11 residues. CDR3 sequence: CSASTSYGYTF. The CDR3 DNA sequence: TGCAGTGCTAGCACCTCCTATGGCTACACCTTC.

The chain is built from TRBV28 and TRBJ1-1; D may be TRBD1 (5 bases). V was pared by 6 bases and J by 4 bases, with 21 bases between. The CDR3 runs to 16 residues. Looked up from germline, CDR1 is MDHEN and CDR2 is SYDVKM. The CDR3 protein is CASSPPGQGRGTEAFF. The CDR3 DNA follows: TGTGCCAGCAGCCCTCCGGGGCAGGGTCGTGGCACTGAAGCTTTCTTT.

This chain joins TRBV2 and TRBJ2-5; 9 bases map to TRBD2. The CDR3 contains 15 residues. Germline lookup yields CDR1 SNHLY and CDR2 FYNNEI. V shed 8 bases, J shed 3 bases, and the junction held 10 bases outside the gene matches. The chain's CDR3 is CASSDIAGEEETQYF. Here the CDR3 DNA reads TGTGCCAGCTCCGACATAGCGGGAGAGGAAGAGACCCAGTACTTC.

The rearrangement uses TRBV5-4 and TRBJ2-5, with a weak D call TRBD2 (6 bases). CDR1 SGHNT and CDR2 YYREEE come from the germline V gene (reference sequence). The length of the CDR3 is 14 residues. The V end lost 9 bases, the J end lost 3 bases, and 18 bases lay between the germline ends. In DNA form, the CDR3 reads TGTGCCACCCAGAGCACCGGGACTGAAGAGACCCAGTACTTC. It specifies CATQSTGTEETQYF.

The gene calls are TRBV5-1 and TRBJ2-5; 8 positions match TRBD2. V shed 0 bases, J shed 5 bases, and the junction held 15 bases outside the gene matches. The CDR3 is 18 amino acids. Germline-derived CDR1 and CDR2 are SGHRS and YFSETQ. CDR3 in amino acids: CASSLGMTSAQGRETQYF. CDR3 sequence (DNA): TGCGCCAGCAGCTTGGGTATGACTAGCGCCCAAGGTAGGGAGACCCAGTACTTC. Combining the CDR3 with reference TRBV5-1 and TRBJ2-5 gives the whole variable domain KAGVTQTPRYLIKTRGQQVTLSCSPISGHRSVSWYQQTPGQGLQFLFEYFSETQRNKGNFPGRFSGRQFSNSRSEMNVSTLELGDSALYLCASSLGMTSAQGRETQYFGPGTRLLVL.

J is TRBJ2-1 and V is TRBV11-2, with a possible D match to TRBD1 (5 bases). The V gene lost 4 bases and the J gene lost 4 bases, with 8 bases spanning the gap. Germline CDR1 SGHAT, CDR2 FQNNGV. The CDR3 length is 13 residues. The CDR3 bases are TGTGCCAGCAGCTGGGGCCCTTACAATGAGCAGTTCTTC. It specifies CASSWGPYNEQFF.

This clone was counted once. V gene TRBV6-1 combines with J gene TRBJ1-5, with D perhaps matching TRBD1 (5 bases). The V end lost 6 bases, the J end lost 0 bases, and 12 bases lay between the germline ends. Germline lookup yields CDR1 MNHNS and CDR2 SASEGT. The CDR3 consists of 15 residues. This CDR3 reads CASRVGRVSNQPQHF. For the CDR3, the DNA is TGTGCCAGCAGGGTGGGGCGGGTTAGCAATCAGCCCCAGCATTTT.

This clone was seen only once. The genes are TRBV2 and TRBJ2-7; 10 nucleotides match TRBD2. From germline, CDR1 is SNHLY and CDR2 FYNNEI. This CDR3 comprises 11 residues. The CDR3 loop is CGVAGGYEQYF. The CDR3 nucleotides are TGTGGGGTAGCGGGGGGTTACGAGCAGTACTTC.